These 31 T cell receptor beta chains share one sample of origin, sequenced in a study of blood T cell repertoires in COVID-19. Profiled with immunoSEQ multiplex PCR; TCRdb holds only in-frame clones, not every one. The sample has some 320,000 clones, approximately 90% seen once. What was sequenced was peripheral blood. Receptors originate from a woman in her twenties or thirties who had recovered from COVID-19.

This sequence joins TRBV20-1 and TRBJ1-2, with D perhaps matching TRBD1 (6 bases). The CDR3 extends over 11 amino acids. Per the germline V gene, CDR1 is DFQATT and CDR2 is SNEGSKA (reference sequence). The V and J ends lost 7 bases and 2 bases respectively, with 8 bases between them. CDR3 bases: TGCAGTGGGGACACCAACTATGGCTACACCTTC. Translation: CSGDTNYGYTF.

This rearrangement joins TRBV10-2 to TRBJ1-5; 7 bases agree with TRBD1. J lost 1 base, V lost 7 bases, and 10 bases had no gene match. This CDR3 has 16 amino acids. Germline CDR1 reads WSHSY; CDR2 reads SAAADI. The CDR3 region is CASTVGQGGSNQPQHF. DNA of the CDR3: TGCGCCAGCACTGTGGGGCAGGGGGGAAGCAATCAGCCCCAGCATTTT.

This clone showed up just a few times. The rearrangement joins TRBV30 to TRBJ1-6, with D perhaps TRBD1 (6 bases). The length of the CDR3 is 14 residues. The ends were cut back, 7 bases at V and 9 bases at J, with 19 bases in the middle. The germline CDR1 and CDR2 sequences are GTSNPN and SVGIG (reference sequence). The CDR3 loop is CASFRTDDSSPLHF. The CDR3 DNA is TGTGCCTCTTTCCGGACAGACGATAGTTCACCCCTCCACTTT.

The genes are TRBV18 and TRBJ2-1, with no clear D. Per germline, CDR1 KGHSH and CDR2 LQKENI. Trimming removed 3 bases from V and 1 base from J, with 10 bases in between. This CDR3 comprises 15 residues. The CDR3 sequence: CASSPTPRSYNEQFF. CDR3 nucleotides: TGTGCCAGCTCACCGACCCCTAGGTCCTACAATGAGCAGTTCTTC.

The chain joins TRBV4-2 to TRBJ1-4; unclear D gene. Germline V gene lookup returns CDR1 LGHNA and CDR2 YNFKEQ. CDR3 length: 15 amino acids. The ends were cut back, 0 bases at V and 0 bases at J, with 5 bases in the middle. The CDR3 loop is CASSQEGATNEKLFF. CDR3 DNA sequence: TGTGCCAGCAGCCAAGAGGGCGCAACTAATGAAAAACTGTTTTTT.

This chain links TRBV29-1 with TRBJ1-4; TRBD1 is a possible D gene (5 bases). Trimming stripped 5 bases from V and 7 bases from J, with 11 bases between. This CDR3 spans 12 amino acids. Germline V CDR1 and CDR2: SQVTM, ANQGSEA. The CDR3 loop reads CSVTQGTEKLFF. CDR3 DNA sequence: TGCAGCGTTACCCAGGGAACTGAAAAACTGTTTTTT.

The rearrangement joins TRBV15 to TRBJ1-1; 9 bases are shared with TRBD1. Germline-derived CDR1 and CDR2 are LNHNV and YYDKDF (reference sequence). The CDR3 covers 12 residues. The ends lost 7 bases at V and 5 bases at J; junction bases unmatched: 2. The CDR3 DNA reads as TGTGCCACCAAACAGGGGGCGACTGAAGCTTTCTTT. It codes for CATKQGATEAFF.

The rearrangement links TRBV5-6 to TRBJ1-2; perhaps TRBD1 as D (5 bases). The germline V gene encodes CDR1 SGHDT and CDR2 YYEEEE. Trimming shortened V by 5 bases and J by 8 bases, and 16 bases separated the two germline ends. This CDR3 region has 13 residues. For the CDR3, the DNA is TGTGCCAGCAGGGAGGGGCATGGTTCGGGCTACACCTTC. Encoded protein: CASREGHGSGYTF.

The V gene is TRBV7-9, the J gene TRBJ2-7; no definite D call. This CDR3 region has 11 residues. The V end was cut by 1 base, the J end by 7 bases, with 5 bases between. Germline loops: CDR1 SEHNR, CDR2 FQNEAQ (reference sequence). The CDR3 DNA sequence: TGTGCCAGCAGCTTAGTGGCAGAGCAGTACTTC. It yields the protein CASSLVAEQYF.

The rearrangement joins TRBV5-1 to TRBJ1-1; perhaps TRBD1 as D (5 bases). Germline V CDR1 and CDR2: SGHRS, YFSETQ. The CDR3 loop spans 14 amino acids. V was clipped by 0 bases and J by 2 bases, with 8 bases between them. CDR3 sequence: CASSLVGDNTEAFF. As DNA, the CDR3 is TGCGCCAGCAGCTTGGTAGGGGATAACACTGAAGCTTTCTTT.

The chain has TRBV19 and TRBJ1-1; 7 nucleotides agree with TRBD1. Trimming removed 0 bases from V and 5 bases from J; junction bases left unmatched: 9. This CDR3 is 16 amino acids long. The V gene's germline CDR1 is LNHDA and CDR2 SQIVND (reference sequence). CDR3 in amino acids: CASSIEDRPKVTEAFF. For the CDR3, the DNA is TGTGCCAGTAGTATAGAGGACAGGCCGAAAGTGACTGAAGCTTTCTTT.

CDR3 in DNA: TGCGCCAGCAGCACACCGGGACAGGGGTTTGAGGAGCTGTTTTTT. Translating gives CASSTPGQGFEELFF. This chain links TRBV5-1 with TRBJ2-2; TRBD1 matches at 10 bases. This CDR3 contains 15 residues. With V trimmed by 4 bases and J by 10 bases, 10 bases remained unmatched. CDR1 and CDR2 (germline): SGHRS, YFSETQ.

Only a few counts were recorded for this clone. Here the CDR3 reads CASSLDGRQGTNEKLFF. The CDR3 DNA sequence: TGCGCCAGCAGCTTGGATGGGAGACAGGGAACTAATGAAAAACTGTTTTTT. This rearrangement joins TRBV5-1 to TRBJ1-4, with 7 bases identical to TRBD1. Germline CDR1 and CDR2: SGHRS and YFSETQ. V was pared by 0 bases and J by 1 base, with 6 bases of the junction left unmatched. The CDR3 contains 17 residues.

This chain uses TRBV5-1 with TRBJ2-3; TRBD2 agrees at 7 bases. There are 16 residues in the CDR3. Germline V CDR1 and CDR2: SGHRS, YFSETQ. Trimming removed 0 bases from V and 0 bases from J; junction bases left unmatched: 4. CDR3 residues: CASSLEGRGSTDTQYF. The CDR3, as DNA: TGCGCCAGCAGCTTGGAGGGGCGGGGGAGCACAGATACGCAGTATTTT.

The V and J genes are TRBV14 and TRBJ2-7; 7 bases match TRBD1. Trimming cost V 5 bases and J 6 bases; bases outside gene matches: 13. Looked up from germline, CDR1 is SGHDN and CDR2 is FVKESK. The CDR3 sequence is 15 residues long. In nucleotides, the CDR3 is TGTGCCAGCAGCTTCCGGGACAGTACCCCAGGCGAGCAGTACTTC. Translating it yields CASSFRDSTPGEQYF.

This CDR3 is CASSPPPGGGGYNQPQHF. The DNA for the CDR3 is TGTGCCAGCAGTCCCCCCCCTGGGGGAGGGGGTTACAATCAGCCCCAGCATTTT. The J gene is TRBJ1-5, the V gene TRBV28; perhaps TRBD1 as D (6 bases). CDR3 length: 18 residues. Between the trimmed V and J ends, which lost 5 bases and 3 bases, there was a span of 23 bases. CDR1 and CDR2 from the germline V gene are MDHEN and SYDVKM.

J is TRBJ2-4 and V is TRBV2; possible D gene TRBD2, 6 bases. The CDR3 spans 12 residues. Trimming took 8 bases from V and 5 from J, leaving 10 bases between them. Germline values: CDR1 SNHLY, CDR2 FYNNEI. The CDR3 here is CASAGLQNIQYF. CDR3 nucleotide sequence: TGTGCCAGCGCGGGGCTCCAAAACATTCAGTACTTC.

The chain uses TRBV5-4 and TRBJ1-1; TRBD1 matches 7 bases. V lost 5 bases, J lost 7 bases, and 11 bases stayed unmatched. The CDR3 loop spans 14 amino acids. Germline V gene data show CDR1 as SGHNT and CDR2 as YYREEE (reference sequence). CDR3 DNA sequence: TGTGCCAGCAGTACGACAGGGAGGCAGGATGAAGCTTTCTTT. Protein sequence: CASSTTGRQDEAFF.

The V gene is TRBV7-2, the J gene TRBJ2-1; TRBD2 matches at 11 bases. This CDR3 contains 18 residues. V shed 6 bases and J 9 bases; nucleotides not matched to a gene: 19. In germline, CDR1 is SGHTA, CDR2 FQGNSA. The CDR3 region has the DNA TGTGCCAGCAGGTCAGACCCGACTAGCGGGACGAAGGCGGGTGAGCAGTTCTTC. Amino acid sequence: CASRSDPTSGTKAGEQFF.

The rearrangement links TRBV9 to TRBJ2-2; 11 bases are a match to TRBD1. The germline V gene has CDR1 SGDLS and CDR2 YYNGEE. V lost 4 bases and J lost 4; bases outside the gene matches: 9. This CDR3 has 17 residues. The CDR3 loop is CASSTGQGAPSTGELFF. CDR3 sequence (DNA): TGTGCCAGCAGCACCGGACAGGGGGCGCCGAGCACCGGGGAGCTGTTTTTT.

This clone was picked up a small number of times. This chain uses TRBV19 with TRBJ1-6; 7 bases are a match to TRBD1. With 6 bases clipped from V and 4 bases from J, the junction kept 3 bases outside the gene matches. The CDR3 extends over 14 amino acids. Germline-derived CDR1 and CDR2 are LNHDA and SQIVND (reference sequence). The CDR3 DNA follows: TGTGCCAGTAGCCCGACAGGGTATAATTCACCCCTCCACTTT. Amino acids: CASSPTGYNSPLHF.

This clone has only one observation. The V and J genes are TRBV9 and TRBJ1-4; 8 nucleotides agree with TRBD1. Germline trimming cut 2 bases from V and 7 bases from J; bases unmatched to any gene: 7. This CDR3 contains 15 residues. Germline V CDR1 and CDR2: SGDLS, YYNGEE. CDR3 nucleotide sequence: TGTGCCAGCAGCGTGACAGGGGATCTCGGTGAAAAACTGTTTTTT. This translates into CASSVTGDLGEKLFF.

The rearrangement uses TRBV7-2 and TRBJ1-1; 11 bases line up with TRBD1. The V and J ends lost 4 bases and 1 base, in that order; junction bases with no gene match: 2. The CDR3 is 15 amino acids. Germline assignment: CDR1 SGHTA and CDR2 FQGNSA. CDR3 residues: CASSWTGGRNTEAFF. The CDR3 DNA follows: TGTGCCAGCAGCTGGACAGGGGGCCGGAACACTGAAGCTTTCTTT.

The V gene is TRBV7-2, the J gene TRBJ2-5, with D perhaps matching TRBD1 (5 bases). CDR1 and CDR2 from the germline V gene are SGHTA and FQGNSA. CDR3 size: 14 residues. V was trimmed by 3 bases and J by 4 bases, leaving 12 bases between them. This CDR3 reads CASSFRVVGETQYF. CDR3 nucleotides: TGTGCCAGCAGCTTCAGGGTTGTGGGAGAGACCCAGTACTTC.

The chain employs TRBV7-2 and TRBJ2-7; no clear D gene. Trimming left V 0 bases short and J 7 bases short, with 4 bases between. Germline V CDR1 and CDR2: SGHTA, FQGNSA. This CDR3 contains 11 residues. In nucleotides, the CDR3 is TGTGCCAGCAGCTTAGCGGAGGAGCAGTACTTC. Translated: CASSLAEEQYF.

This clone was counted a single time. This chain uses TRBV7-9 with TRBJ1-1, with 11 bases aligning to TRBD1. Trimming cost V 3 bases and J 8 bases; bases outside gene matches: 2. The CDR3 is 13 residues long. The germline CDR1 and CDR2 sequences are SEHNR and FQNEAQ (reference sequence). The CDR3 sequence: CASSLDRGLEAFF. The CDR3 bases are TGTGCCAGCAGCTTGGACAGGGGGCTGGAAGCTTTCTTT.

J is TRBJ2-2 and V is TRBV6-6; 9 bases are a match to TRBD2. There are 16 residues in the CDR3. The V gene end was trimmed by 6 bases and the J gene end by 1 base; junction bases not matched to a gene: 6. Germline-derived CDR1 and CDR2 are MNHNY and SVGAGI (reference sequence). CDR3 region: CASRQSSGVNTGELFF. Written as DNA, the CDR3 is TGTGCCAGCAGGCAATCTAGCGGGGTGAACACCGGGGAGCTGTTTTTT.

The V call is TRBV27, the J call TRBJ2-7, with 7 bases aligning to TRBD1. Germline values: CDR1 MNHEY, CDR2 SMNVEV (reference sequence). J was trimmed by 0 bases and V by 10 bases; bases with no gene match: 12. The CDR3 is made up of 15 amino acids. In nucleotides, the CDR3 is TGTGCCACCGCCGCGCAGGGGGTGAGCTCCTACGAGCAGTACTTC. Protein: CATAAQGVSSYEQYF.

The rearrangement uses TRBV9 and TRBJ1-3; D ambiguous. This CDR3 is 14 amino acids long. V shed 1 base and J shed 6 bases, with 11 bases lying between them. Germline V gene lookup returns CDR1 SGDLS and CDR2 YYNGEE. CDR3 region: CASSVMGRANTIYF. CDR3 nucleotide sequence: TGTGCCAGCAGCGTAATGGGGAGGGCAAACACCATATATTTT.

J is TRBJ1-1 and V is TRBV28, with D possibly being TRBD1 (6 bases). Germline assignment: CDR1 MDHEN and CDR2 SYDVKM. CDR3 length: 16 amino acids. The V end was cut by 4 bases, the J end by 1 base, with 16 bases between. CDR3 sequence (DNA): TGTGCCAGCAGTTCGGCGCGGACAGTAACGAACACTGAAGCTTTCTTT. This translates into CASSSARTVTNTEAFF.

This chain joins TRBV6-5 and TRBJ2-7; weak D call: TRBD1 (6 bases). The CDR3 sequence is 11 residues long. CDR1 is MNHEY, CDR2 SVGAGI, per germline. V was shortened by 4 bases and J by 6 bases, with 7 bases between the two germline ends. The CDR3 bases are TGTGCCAGCAGTTCAGGGGTCGAGCAGTACTTC. This sequence encodes CASSSGVEQYF.